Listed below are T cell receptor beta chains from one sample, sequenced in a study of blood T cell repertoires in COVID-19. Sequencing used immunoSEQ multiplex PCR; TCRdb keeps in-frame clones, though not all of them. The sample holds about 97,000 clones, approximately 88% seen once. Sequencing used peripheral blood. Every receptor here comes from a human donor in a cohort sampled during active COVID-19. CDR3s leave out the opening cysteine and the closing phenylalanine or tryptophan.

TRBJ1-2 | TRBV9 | ASSERSNYGYT
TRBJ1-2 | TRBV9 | ASSVGQGSNYGYT
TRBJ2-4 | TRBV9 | ASSRGASKNIQY
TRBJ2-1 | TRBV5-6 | ASSLAGGGLPTEQF
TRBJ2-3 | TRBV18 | ASSPRIQAGVTDTQY
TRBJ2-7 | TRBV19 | ASRGTGGPYEQY
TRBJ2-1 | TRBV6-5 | ASSSQGEEQF
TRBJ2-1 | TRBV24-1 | ATSVSGGRSNEQF
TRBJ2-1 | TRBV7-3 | ASSLRAGLSLNEQF
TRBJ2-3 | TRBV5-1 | ASSKTSGESTDTQY
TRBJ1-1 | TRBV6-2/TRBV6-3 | ASRQGDLGAF
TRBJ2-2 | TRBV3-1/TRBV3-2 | ASSQARTESGELF
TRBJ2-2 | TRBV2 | ASRAPGTPLRELF
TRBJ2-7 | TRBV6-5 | ASSTRDRNYEQY
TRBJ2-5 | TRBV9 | ASSVDRGGARETQY
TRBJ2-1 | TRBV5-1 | ASSLGTSGGEQF
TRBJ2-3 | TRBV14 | ASSPRLQRGAGIDTQY
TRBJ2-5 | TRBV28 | ASSLAGTGTQETQY
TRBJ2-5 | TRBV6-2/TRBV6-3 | ASSYSRGVRQETQY
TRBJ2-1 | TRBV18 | ASSPQNSGGGNEQF
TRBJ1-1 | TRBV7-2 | ASSLDQGASTEAF
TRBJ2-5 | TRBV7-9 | ASSPGQGAPGQETQY
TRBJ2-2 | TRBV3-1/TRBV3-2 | ASSQGVFGGELF
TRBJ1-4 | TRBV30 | AWRRGGGSNEKLF
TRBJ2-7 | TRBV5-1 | ASSLGHRDSSYEQY
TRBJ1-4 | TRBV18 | ASSPSSLTYEKLF
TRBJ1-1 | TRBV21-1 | ASSNERKRDTEAF
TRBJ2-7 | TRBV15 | ATSRDHRTRIYEQY
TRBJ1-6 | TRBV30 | AWKGQTNSPLH
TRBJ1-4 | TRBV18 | ASSPPTHEKLF
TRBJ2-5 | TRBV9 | ASSPFRGDQETQY
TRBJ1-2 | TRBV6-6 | ASSYPVDSSDYGYT
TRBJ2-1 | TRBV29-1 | SVRFTGAYNEQF
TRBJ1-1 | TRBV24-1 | ATSDSGTGDTEAF
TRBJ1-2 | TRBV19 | ATRSYGYT
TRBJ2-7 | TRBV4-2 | ASSQQTPGTGYEQY
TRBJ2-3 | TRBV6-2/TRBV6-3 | ASSPYLAGGTDTQY
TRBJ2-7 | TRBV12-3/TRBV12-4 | ASRIAGGREQY
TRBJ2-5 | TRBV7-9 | ASSNRQDLVRETQY
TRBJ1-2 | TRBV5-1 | ASSLTQGTNYGYT
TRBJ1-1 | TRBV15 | ATSRDSGERNTEAF
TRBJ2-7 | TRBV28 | ASSGAGGLSYEQY
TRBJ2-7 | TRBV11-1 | ASSDRLAGATYEQY
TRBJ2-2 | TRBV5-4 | ASSLVSGGTGELF
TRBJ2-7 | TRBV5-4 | ASSQSGGASGRQY
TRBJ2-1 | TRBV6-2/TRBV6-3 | ASSSQGWNEQF
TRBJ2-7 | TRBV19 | ASSAGHHQRGGIYEQY
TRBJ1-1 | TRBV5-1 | ASSSLLGSGTEAF
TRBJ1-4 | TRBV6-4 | ASRQTATNEKLF
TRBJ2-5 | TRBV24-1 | ATSDLQGGGKETQY
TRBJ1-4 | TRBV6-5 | ASSPRDSNEKLF
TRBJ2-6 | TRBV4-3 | ASSPVGFGANVLT
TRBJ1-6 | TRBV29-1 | SVVTGPNSPLH
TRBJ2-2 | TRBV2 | ASTIFGGKGGELF
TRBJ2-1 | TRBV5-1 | ASSTEPLAGKYNEQF
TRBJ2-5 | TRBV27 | ASSLGWTGSGETQY